This T cell receptor (beta chain) was sequenced for a study of T cells in narcolepsy. Study details: Patients with NT1 or NT2 and healthy control donors were enrolled.

Germline V gene lookup returns CDR1 LNHNV and CDR2 YYDKDF (reference sequence). This CDR3 contains 18 residues. The V segment lost 3 bases and the J segment 8 bases; nucleotides outside the gene matches: 15. This clone was counted a single time. Produced via immunoSEQ multiplex PCR; TCRdb's table is partial and in-frame only. The table includes tens of thousands of clones, about four fifths detected once. The sequence derives from a human donor with narcolepsy. Material for sequencing was CD45RA- memory CD4+ T cells from PBMCs. The V and J genes are TRBV15 and TRBJ2-1, with 11 nucleotides matching TRBD2. CDR3 loop: CATSRGGLAGLWGDEQFF. CDR3 nucleotide sequence: TGTGCCACCAGCAGGGGAGGACTAGCGGGTCTTTGGGGGGATGAGCAGTTCTTC.